This T cell receptor beta chain was retrieved from a study of cytomegalovirus exposure and HLA in healthy donors. Turning to this clone: Its antigen is as yet unknown.

J lost 0 bases, V lost 6 bases, and 10 bases had no gene match. Per germline, CDR1 MGHRA and CDR2 YSYEKL. CDR3 length equals 17 residues. PCR amplification relied on 60 Vbeta primers (plus 13 Jbeta primers). Sequencing was performed with immunoSEQ multiplex PCR; in TCRdb, only in-frame clones are kept and a portion is missing. The sample gives 60,000 or so clones, roughly 90% of which show up once; 1.5% is in the top ten. The study's findings and limits: Later, TCR association rates were found to vary by HLA locus, highest for DRB1 and lowest for HLA-C.

The sequence came from a man aged 25-40 years in good health and CMV-seropositive. The rearrangement links TRBV4-1 to TRBJ2-2; 7 bases are a match to TRBD2. The specimen was PBMCs. This CDR3 is CASSRRDYPTNTGELFF. DNA of the CDR3: TGCGCCAGCAGTCGCAGGGACTATCCTACGAACACCGGGGAGCTGTTTTTT.